This T cell receptor (beta chain) was profiled in a study of identical twins. Study-level results: The more abundant beta clonotypes in cord blood had fewer insertions, and memory repertoires did not show this.

The germline V gene has CDR1 MGHDK and CDR2 SYGVNS. This CDR3 spans 17 amino acids. V lost 3 bases and J lost 0, with 15 bases in between. TCRdb reanalysed the 5' RACE reads using MiXCR and keeps one entry per CDR3 protein. The sample yields hundreds of thousands of distinct CDR3 sequences, about 8.3% seen once. This clonotype was recorded at least ten times. Its antigen is unidentified. A further study also used this sample, focusing on yellow fever vaccine responses in identical twins.

The receptor's source is a woman aged 18-29 years in good health. This chain connects TRBV25-1 to TRBJ2-1; tentative D call: TRBD1 (6 bases). The sequenced sample consisted of memory (CD45RO+) T cells sorted from blood. CDR3 DNA sequence: TGTGCCAGCAGTGATTCATCAGGGGTGAGCTCCTACAATGAGCAGTTCTTC. Amino acids: CASSDSSGVSSYNEQFF.